Each of the 20 T cell receptor beta chains below was sequenced from the same sample in a study of T-cell reconstitution after alpha-beta-depleted transplantation in children. Preparation of the TCRbeta library was carried out with unique molecular identifiers. One entry per CDR3 protein results from TCRdb running MiXCR on the PCR reads. There are around 370,000 distinct CDR3 sequences in the sample; 10% occur only once, and less than 2.5% lies in the top ten. Specimen: PBMCs from the stem cell graft donor, collected from the stem cell graft. The receptor set was obtained from a human donor who donated a stem cell graft to a child with acute lymphoblastic leukemia.

The chain employs TRBV5-1 and TRBJ2-1, with 13 bases matching TRBD2. V dropped 0 bases and J dropped 8; count of bases not matched to a gene: 5. Germline loops: CDR1 SGHRS, CDR2 YFSETQ. The length of the CDR3 is 16 residues. CDR3 protein: CASSLVGLAGFYEQFF. The CDR3 nucleotides read TGCGCCAGCAGCTTGGTGGGACTAGCGGGATTCTATGAGCAGTTCTTC.

This clonotype has more than one count but fewer than ten. The chain couples TRBV7-2 to TRBJ2-5; TRBD2 matches 10 bases. The CDR3 sequence is 16 residues long. The germline CDR1 and CDR2 sequences are SGHTA and FQGNSA. The trim removed 5 bases at V and 3 bases at J, leaving 9 bases unmatched. CDR3 sequence (DNA): TGTGCCAGCAGCCCGCTCGGAGCGGGGGGGGAAGAGACCCAGTACTTC. This gives the protein CASSPLGAGGEETQYF.

There are many counts of this clonotype. The junction does not match germline at one end; this may be a read error. The chain carries TRBV6-4 and TRBJ2-7, with D possibly called TRBD1 or TRBD2 (5 bases each). The CDR3 runs 12 residues. In germline, CDR1 is MRHNA, CDR2 SNTAGT. The CDR3 reads CASSDRGTGSNF. The CDR3 bases are TGTGCCAGCAGTGACAGGGGTACGGGGTCGAACTTC.

This clonotype has only a few counts. CDR3 nucleotide sequence: TGTGCCAGTACCCCCGCCCGGGGGGCAGAGACCCAGTACTTC. This translates into CASTPARGAETQYF. V is TRBV19 and J is TRBJ2-5, with D perhaps TRBD2 (7 bases). CDR1 and CDR2 (germline): LNHDA, SQIVND (reference sequence). The CDR3 length is 14 residues. V lost 7 bases and J 4 bases, leaving 16 bases between the germline ends.

The V and J genes are TRBV6-2 or TRBV6-3 and TRBJ2-1; 16 bases match TRBD2. Germline CDR1 and CDR2: MNHEY and SVGEGT. The CDR3 is 19 residues long. J was trimmed by 3 bases and V by 5 bases; bases with no gene match: 10. CDR3 in DNA: TGTGCCAGCAGTGACGGACCGGGACTAGCGGGAGGGTTCTACAATGAGCAGTTCTTC. This sequence encodes CASSDGPGLAGGFYNEQFF.

The chain is built from TRBV10-3 and TRBJ1-2, with 8 bases lining up with TRBD1. The length of the CDR3 is 13 residues. Germline-derived CDR1 and CDR2 are ENHRY and SYGVKD. V was pared by 10 bases and J by 4 bases, with 8 bases of the junction left unmatched. This CDR3 is CASETGEGYGYTF. The CDR3 DNA follows: TGTGCCAGTGAGACAGGGGAGGGCTATGGCTACACCTTC.

V and J are TRBV7-2 and TRBJ2-6; D is unclear. This CDR3 comprises 17 residues. The V gene lost 5 bases and the J gene lost 0 bases, with 14 bases spanning the gap. Germline V gene data show CDR1 as SGHTA and CDR2 as FQGNSA. The CDR3: CASSPNPANSGANVLTF. CDR3 sequence (DNA): TGTGCCAGCAGCCCCAATCCCGCTAACTCTGGGGCCAACGTCCTGACTTTC.

This clonotype occurred many times. The rearrangement uses TRBV5-6 and TRBJ2-2; D is perhaps TRBD2 (5 bases). The CDR3 totals 15 residues. Per the germline V gene, CDR1 is SGHDT and CDR2 is YYEEEE. Trimming pared 5 bases from V and 4 bases from J, leaving 15 bases between. The CDR3 region is CASSYVSGGTGELFF. The CDR3 DNA follows: TGTGCCAGCAGTTATGTGAGCGGCGGCACCGGGGAGCTGTTTTTT.

This CDR3 is CSARDQQSPDEKLFF. The CDR3 bases are TGCAGTGCTAGAGATCAGCAGAGCCCTGATGAAAAACTGTTTTTT. The chain employs TRBV20-1 and TRBJ1-4; no clear D gene. Between the trimmed V and J ends, which lost 0 bases and 6 bases, there was a span of 14 bases. The germline CDR1 and CDR2 sequences are DFQATT and SNEGSKA (reference sequence). The CDR3 is 15 amino acids.

The table lists this clonotype with a few counts. The rearrangement uses TRBV7-9 and TRBJ2-1, with D possibly matching TRBD1 (6 bases). Trimming stripped 3 bases from V and 1 base from J, with 13 bases between. CDR1 is SEHNR and CDR2 is FQNEAQ in the germline V gene (reference sequence). The CDR3 consists of 16 residues. CDR3 DNA sequence: TGTGCCAGCAGCTTGGGGGCGATTTCGTCCTACAATGAGCAGTTCTTC. Its translation: CASSLGAISSYNEQFF. Using reference TRBV7-9 and TRBJ2-1 for the parts outside the CDR3, the full variable domain is DTGVSQNPRHKITKRGQNVTFRCDPISEHNRLYWYRQTLGQGPEFLTYFQNEAQLEKSRLLSDRFSAERPKGSFSTLEIQRTEQGDSAMYLCASSLGAISSYNEQFFGPGTRLTVL.

This clonotype was observed at least ten times. The chain employs TRBV20-1 and TRBJ2-3; D not resolved. The CDR3 is made up of 14 amino acids. CDR1 is DFQATT, CDR2 SNEGSKA, per germline (reference sequence). Trimming took off 5 bases at V and 3 bases at J, with 15 bases between the two ends. The CDR3 DNA sequence: TGCAGTGCTCCAAGGCCAGGTATAACAGATACGCAGTATTTT. Translation gives CSAPRPGITDTQYF.

There are many counts of this clonotype. The chain joins TRBV4-3 to TRBJ2-7, with 14 bases fitting TRBD2. Trimming cost V 0 bases and J 6 bases; bases outside gene matches: 4. Germline CDR1 is LGHNA and CDR2 is YSLEER. The CDR3 contains 16 residues. The CDR3 sequence: CASSQDRGLAGVEQYF. In nucleotides, the CDR3 is TGCGCCAGCAGCCAAGATAGGGGACTAGCGGGAGTCGAGCAGTACTTC.

This clonotype was seen ten or more times. The chain carries TRBV20-1 and TRBJ2-3; 11 nucleotides align to TRBD2. The CDR3 runs 14 residues. J was trimmed by 2 bases and V by 5 bases; bases with no gene match: 3. Germline V gene sequence: CDR1 DFQATT, CDR2 SNEGSKA (reference sequence). The CDR3 DNA sequence: TGCAGTGCTCGACTAGCGGGATCCACAGATACGCAGTATTTT. Protein: CSARLAGSTDTQYF.

This clonotype was recorded at least ten times. The chain combines TRBV15 with TRBJ2-5; D is undetermined. Trimming stripped 1 base from V and 4 bases from J, with 7 bases between. The CDR3 extends over 13 amino acids. Germline lookup yields CDR1 LNHNV and CDR2 YYDKDF (reference sequence). The chain's CDR3 is CATSRAAGETQYF. CDR3 nucleotide sequence: TGTGCCACCAGCAGAGCGGCAGGAGAGACCCAGTACTTC.

This clonotype was picked up a small number of times. This chain links TRBV28 with TRBJ2-7; D is possibly TRBD2 (6 bases). The germline V gene encodes CDR1 MDHEN and CDR2 SYDVKM. The CDR3 length is 17 residues. V gave up 3 bases and J gave up 0 bases, with 18 bases separating them. CDR3 in amino acids: CASSFPLRVGGSYEQYF. DNA of the CDR3: TGTGCCAGCAGTTTCCCTTTAAGGGTGGGGGGCTCCTACGAGCAGTACTTC.

In its sample, this clonotype was seen many times. The gene calls are TRBV20-1 and TRBJ1-1; D ambiguous. The CDR3 loop spans 15 amino acids. Germline CDR1 and CDR2: DFQATT and SNEGSKA (reference sequence). Trimming stripped 2 bases from V and 3 bases from J, with 16 bases between. The CDR3 DNA follows: TGCAGTGCTAGACCCAGTAGGGAAGCTGACACTGAAGCTTTCTTT. Translated, it gives CSARPSREADTEAFF.

This clonotype was seen repeatedly, ten times or more. The V and J genes are TRBV5-1 and TRBJ2-7; 7 nucleotides align to TRBD1. There are 13 residues in the CDR3. Trimming at V came to 3 bases and at J to 3 bases, leaving 3 bases not matched to a gene. CDR1 SGHRS and CDR2 YFSETQ come from the germline V gene. CDR3 coding DNA: TGCGCCAGCAGCTCCCGACAGGGCTACGAGCAGTACTTC. Protein: CASSSRQGYEQYF.

This CDR3 is CASSPTSGFYNEQFF. In DNA, the CDR3 is TGTGCCAGCAGCCCGACTAGCGGCTTCTACAATGAGCAGTTCTTC. The rearrangement joins TRBV11-2 to TRBJ2-1, with 9 nucleotides matching TRBD2. The CDR3 spans 15 residues. The junction had 5 bases not matched to a gene; V was cut back by 5 bases and J by 3 bases. In germline, CDR1 is SGHAT, CDR2 FQNNGV. Full variable domain (rest looked up from reference TRBV11-2 and TRBJ2-1): EAGVAQSPRYKIIEKRQSVAFWCNPISGHATLYWYQQILGQGPKLLIQFQNNGVVDDSQLPKDRFSAERLKGVDSTLKIQPAKLEDSAVYLCASSPTSGFYNEQFFGPGTRLTVL.

This clonotype occurred a few times. The chain combines TRBV29-1 with TRBJ1-5; D might be TRBD1 (6 bases). The CDR3 runs 13 residues. CDR1 is SQVTM and CDR2 is ANQGSEA in the germline V gene. The ends were cut back, 5 bases at V and 4 bases at J, with 12 bases in the middle. The CDR3 loop is CSVRGQMNQPQHF. The CDR3 bases are TGCAGCGTTAGAGGACAGATGAATCAGCCCCAGCATTTT.

This clonotype turned up a few times. The rearrangement joins TRBV29-1 to TRBJ2-2; D is ambiguous. Germline lookup yields CDR1 SQVTM and CDR2 ANQGSEA. This CDR3 has 12 amino acids. Trimming took 8 bases from V and 1 from J, leaving 8 bases between them. The CDR3, as DNA: TGCAGCATTACAGAGAACACCGGGGAGCTGTTTTTT. Translated: CSITENTGELFF.